A single sample is the source of the 24 T cell receptor beta chains below, sequenced in a study of CD8+ T cells in alopecia areata. Extracted RNA was reverse transcribed, and the resulting cDNA served as sequencing template. This table comes from immunoSEQ multiplex PCR, and its TCRdb copy is limited to in-frame clones, with some not included. The data show more than 150,000 clones, about 47% seen once. Treatment in this sample: oral pan-JAK inhibitor, 5-10 mg twice daily. Sequencing used CD8+ T cells sorted from blood, obtained around week 54, from a patient treated with tofacitinib. All receptors derive from a human donor with alopecia areata.

This clone was found a few times. The V gene is TRBV5-1, the J gene TRBJ1-5, with D perhaps matching TRBD1 (5 bases). Trimming pared 4 bases from V and 6 bases from J, leaving 17 bases between. CDR3 length: 15 residues. Germline V lookup: CDR1 SGHRS, CDR2 YFSETQ. CDR3 amino acids: CASSPRGVAGQPQHF. Here the CDR3 DNA reads TGCGCCAGCAGCCCCCGGGGGGTCGCAGGTCAGCCCCAGCATTTT.

The chain employs TRBV4-2 and TRBJ2-5; perhaps TRBD2 as D (5 bases). Trimming cost V 1 base and J 4 bases, with 10 bases left between them. This CDR3 has 14 residues. CDR1 and CDR2 (germline): LGHNA, YNFKEQ. The DNA of the CDR3 is TGTGCCAGCAGCCAAGGGGGAGTGGGAGAGACCCAGTACTTC. It encodes CASSQGGVGETQYF.

This clone appeared a few times. This chain connects TRBV5-1 to TRBJ2-2, with no clear D. V shed 2 bases and J shed 6 bases, with 5 bases lying between them. The germline CDR1 and CDR2 sequences are SGHRS and YFSETQ. This CDR3 contains 12 residues. As DNA, the CDR3 is TGCGCCAGCAGCTTCCCCCCCGGGGAGCTGTTTTTT. This codes for CASSFPPGELFF.

The V and J genes are TRBV30 and TRBJ1-2; possibly TRBD1 for D (5 bases). Germline CDR1 GTSNPN, CDR2 SVGIG (reference sequence). Trimming left V 4 bases short and J 8 bases short, with 11 bases between. The CDR3 contains 11 residues. For the CDR3, the DNA is TGTGCCTGGACCTCGGGGGGAGGCTACACCTTC. Encoded protein: CAWTSGGGYTF.

J is TRBJ1-4 and V is TRBV6-5, with D uncertain. This CDR3 spans 14 amino acids. V lost 2 bases and J 1 base, leaving 5 bases between the germline ends. The germline V gene encodes CDR1 MNHEY and CDR2 SVGAGI. The CDR3, as DNA: TGTGCCAGCAGTTACGAAGGAACTAATGAAAAACTGTTTTTT. Protein product: CASSYEGTNEKLFF.

The gene calls are TRBV27 and TRBJ2-2; TRBD2 matches 8 bases. Germline V gene lookup returns CDR1 MNHEY and CDR2 SMNVEV (reference sequence). CDR3 length: 15 amino acids. The junction had 3 bases not matched to a gene; V was cut back by 4 bases and J by 2 bases. CDR3 nucleotides: TGTGCCAGCAGTTCAATAGCGGGAAACACCGGGGAGCTGTTTTTT. Residues: CASSSIAGNTGELFF.

This clone was seen a handful of times. V is TRBV7-9 and J is TRBJ1-2; the D is unclear. V lost 5 bases, J lost 8 bases, and 6 bases lay in between. This CDR3 comprises 10 residues. Germline CDR1 and CDR2: SEHNR and FQNEAQ (reference sequence). CDR3 in amino acids: CASSPSGYTF. CDR3 sequence (DNA): TGTGCCAGCAGCCCGTCGGGCTACACCTTC.

The rearrangement joins TRBV19 to TRBJ2-1, with D perhaps given as TRBD1 or TRBD2 (5 bases each). V gave up 10 bases and J gave up 2 bases, with 12 bases separating them. This CDR3 contains 13 residues. Germline loops: CDR1 LNHDA, CDR2 SQIVND (reference sequence). CDR3 sequence reads: CATSEGPYNEQFF. CDR3 coding DNA: TGTGCCACCTCCGAGGGGCCCTACAATGAGCAGTTCTTC.

In its sample, this clone was seen a few times. This rearrangement joins TRBV2 to TRBJ1-1, with a possible D match to TRBD1 (6 bases). Germline lookup yields CDR1 SNHLY and CDR2 FYNNEI. The V gene lost 6 bases and the J gene lost 0 bases, with 8 bases spanning the gap. The CDR3 extends over 13 amino acids. The CDR3 loop is CASRQGMNTEAFF. CDR3 bases: TGTGCCAGCAGACAGGGTATGAACACTGAAGCTTTCTTT.

The chain is built from TRBV5-4 and TRBJ2-7, with TRBD2 matching 7 bases. Germline loops: CDR1 SGHNT, CDR2 YYREEE (reference sequence). V gave up 0 bases and J gave up 2 bases; unmatched junction bases: 2. This CDR3 spans 14 amino acids. The CDR3 sequence is CASSLAGLTYEQYF. The CDR3 bases are TGTGCCAGCAGCTTGGCGGGACTAACCTACGAGCAGTACTTC.

This clone was observed once. A much larger clone differs by one base, so this may be a read error. CDR3 nucleotides: TGTGCCAGCAGCACACTAAGCTCTGGGGCCAACGTCCTGACTTTC. Translating it yields CASSTLSSGANVLTF. This chain uses TRBV5-4 with TRBJ2-6; D call uncertain. There are 15 residues in the CDR3. V was trimmed by 4 bases and J by 0 bases, leaving 8 bases between them. Germline V lookup: CDR1 SGHNT, CDR2 YYREEE (reference sequence).

This clone was observed a few times. Other nucleotide sequences in the sample specify the same CDR3. The chain uses TRBV7-9 and TRBJ2-5; D unresolved. Germline CDR1 reads SEHNR; CDR2 reads FQNEAQ (reference sequence). The germline V and J ends were trimmed by 0 bases and 5 bases, with 4 bases remaining between them. CDR3 length: 12 amino acids. The CDR3 protein is CASSLAEETQYF. DNA for the CDR3: TGTGCCAGCAGCTTAGCGGAGGAGACCCAGTACTTC.

This clone was observed a single time. This chain joins TRBV5-4 and TRBJ2-5; the match to TRBD2 covers 9 bases. This CDR3 contains 15 residues. The V gene's germline CDR1 is SGHNT and CDR2 YYREEE (reference sequence). Trimming at V came to 1 base and at J to 5 bases, leaving 6 bases not matched to a gene. Here the CDR3 reads CASSLSGGPGETQYF. CDR3 coding DNA: TGTGCCAGCAGCTTGAGCGGGGGGCCAGGGGAGACCCAGTACTTC.

The rearrangement links TRBV7-6 to TRBJ2-7, with D uncertain. CDR1 and CDR2 from the germline V gene are SGHVS and FNYEAQ. The V gene lost 1 base and the J gene lost 3 bases, with 10 bases spanning the gap. This CDR3 contains 14 residues. The DNA for the CDR3 is TGTGCCAGCAGCTTAGAGTTGGGCCTCTACGAGCAGTACTTC. Translation gives CASSLELGLYEQYF.

Regarding this clone: Other DNA sequences of this sample code for an identical CDR3. This chain joins TRBV30 and TRBJ1-3; D not resolved. V was cut by 3 bases and J by 0 bases, with 6 bases left in between. Looked up from germline, CDR1 is GTSNPN and CDR2 is SVGIG (reference sequence). This CDR3 is 13 amino acids long. The CDR3, as DNA: TGTGCCTGGAGCGGGTACTCTGGAAACACCATATATTTT. As protein: CAWSGYSGNTIYF.

Only a few counts were recorded for this clone. The rearrangement joins TRBV7-9 to TRBJ2-7; no reliable D call. CDR1 SEHNR and CDR2 FQNEAQ come from the germline V gene (reference sequence). The CDR3 loop spans 13 amino acids. The V gene lost 3 bases and the J gene lost 6 bases, with 12 bases spanning the gap. CDR3 residues: CASSFNEMREQYF. DNA of the CDR3: TGTGCCAGCAGCTTCAACGAAATGCGCGAGCAGTACTTC.

This clone has only a few counts. V gene TRBV2 combines with J gene TRBJ1-1; D is undetermined. V shed 3 bases and J shed 1 base, with 3 bases lying between them. In germline, CDR1 is SNHLY, CDR2 FYNNEI. The CDR3 has 12 amino acids. The CDR3 loop is CASSEWNTEAFF. CDR3 DNA: TGTGCCAGCAGTGAGTGGAACACTGAAGCTTTCTTT.

This chain uses TRBV27 with TRBJ1-5; D possibly corresponds to TRBD1 (6 bases). V shed 3 bases and J shed 1 base, with 7 bases lying between them. The CDR3 spans 14 residues. Looked up from germline, CDR1 is MNHEY and CDR2 is SMNVEV (reference sequence). As DNA, the CDR3 is TGTGCCAGCAGTTTCGGACAGAGCAATCAGCCCCAGCATTTT. It translates to CASSFGQSNQPQHF.

This clone was seen a single time. The rearrangement uses TRBV30 and TRBJ1-2; the match to TRBD1 covers 11 bases. This CDR3 is built from 15 residues. The germline V gene encodes CDR1 GTSNPN and CDR2 SVGIG (reference sequence). V lost 6 bases to trimming and J lost 3 bases; unmatched junction nucleotides: 9. The DNA for the CDR3 is TGTGCCTGCCCCAGGCGGGACAGGGGGGACTATGGCTACACCTTC. Protein: CACPRRDRGDYGYTF.

V usage is TRBV7-9 and J usage is TRBJ2-1; no clear D gene. CDR3 length: 14 amino acids. Germline V gene data show CDR1 as SEHNR and CDR2 as FQNEAQ (reference sequence). V was trimmed by 5 bases and J by 7 bases, leaving 15 bases between them. The CDR3 reads CASSPWVSRNEQFF. The DNA of the CDR3 is TGTGCCAGCAGCCCTTGGGTCTCACGTAATGAGCAGTTCTTC. Full variable domain (outside the CDR3, taken from reference TRBV7-9 and TRBJ2-1): DTGVSQNPRHKITKRGQNVTFRCDPISEHNRLYWYRQTLGQGPEFLTYFQNEAQLEKSRLLSDRFSAERPKGSFSTLEIQRTEQGDSAMYLCASSPWVSRNEQFFGPGTRLTVL.

This clone was seen only a few times. This sequence joins TRBV29-1 and TRBJ1-2, with D maybe TRBD1 (6 bases). The V gene's germline CDR1 is SQVTM and CDR2 ANQGSEA. The CDR3 has 13 residues. V gave up 4 bases and J gave up 2 bases, with 11 bases separating them. The CDR3 DNA reads TGCAGCGTTGTTCGGGGACAAAACTATGGCTACACCTTC. Residues: CSVVRGQNYGYTF. Combining the CDR3 with reference TRBV29-1 and TRBJ1-2 gives the whole variable domain SAVISQKPSRDICQRGTSLTIQCQVDSQVTMMFWYRQQPGQSLTLIATANQGSEATYESGFVIDKFPISRPNLTFSTLTVSNMSPEDSSIYLCSVVRGQNYGYTFGSGTRLTVV.

The rearrangement joins TRBV29-1 to TRBJ2-7; 8 bases fit TRBD1. The CDR3 has 14 amino acids. The V segment lost 5 bases and the J segment 11 bases; nucleotides outside the gene matches: 17. Germline assignment: CDR1 SQVTM and CDR2 ANQGSEA. CDR3 sequence reads: CSVQPRTGILVEYF. The CDR3 DNA sequence: TGCAGCGTTCAGCCTAGGACAGGGATCCTTGTGGAGTACTTC.

In its sample, this clone was seen a few times. Other DNA variants within this sample encode the same CDR3. The J gene is TRBJ1-1, the V gene TRBV7-9; D is possibly TRBD1 (5 bases). Trimming took off 2 bases at V and 1 base at J, with 5 bases between the two ends. The germline V gene has CDR1 SEHNR and CDR2 FQNEAQ (reference sequence). The CDR3 totals 13 residues. The CDR3 nucleotides read TGTGCCAGCAGCTTAACAGGGAACACTGAAGCTTTCTTT. This encodes CASSLTGNTEAFF.

The genes are TRBV29-1 and TRBJ1-1; D may be TRBD1 (5 bases). Between the trimmed V and J ends, which lost 4 bases and 7 bases, there was a span of 16 bases. Germline-derived CDR1 and CDR2 are SQVTM and ANQGSEA. CDR3 length equals 13 residues. Here the CDR3 DNA reads TGCAGCGTTGGGGGGTCGGGGAAAGTTGAAGCTTTCTTT. Its protein product is CSVGGSGKVEAFF.